A single sample gave rise to the 27 T cell receptor beta chains below, sequenced in a study of blood T cell repertoires in COVID-19. Clones were sequenced by immunoSEQ multiplex PCR, and TCRdb holds only the in-frame ones, with some missing. Of some 140,000 clones in the sample, roughly 86% are singletons; the top ten hold around 13%. Source material: peripheral blood. These receptors originate from a human donor in a cohort sampled during active COVID-19.

The V call is TRBV18, the J call TRBJ2-1, with 14 bases aligning to TRBD2. The V gene end was trimmed by 4 bases and the J gene end by 0 bases; junction bases not matched to a gene: 2. Germline V gene lookup returns CDR1 KGHSH and CDR2 LQKENI. The CDR3 consists of 17 residues. The CDR3 region is CASSRTSGGISYNEQFF. The CDR3 region has the DNA TGTGCCAGCTCACGGACTAGCGGGGGGATCTCCTACAATGAGCAGTTCTTC.

The rearrangement links TRBV5-1 to TRBJ2-7, with 9 bases identical to TRBD1. The CDR3 is made up of 16 amino acids. Germline CDR1 reads SGHRS; CDR2 reads YFSETQ. Unmatched junction bases numbered 14, after V lost 3 bases and J lost 7 bases. CDR3 coding DNA: TGCGCCAGCAGCTCCGGGACAGGGTCCCTACGGCGGGAGCAGTACTTC. Translated, it gives CASSSGTGSLRREQYF.

The chain links TRBV15 to TRBJ1-6; the D is unclear. Trimming left V 3 bases short and J 8 bases short, with 14 bases between. CDR3 length equals 15 residues. Per the germline V gene, CDR1 is LNHNV and CDR2 is YYDKDF (reference sequence). The CDR3 is CATSRGRLGDSPLHF. In DNA, the CDR3 is TGTGCCACCAGCAGGGGGAGACTAGGCGATTCACCCCTCCACTTT. The entire variable domain, with the rest obtained from reference TRBV15 and TRBJ1-6, is as follows: DAMVIQNPRYQVTQFGKPVTLSCSQTLNHNVMYWYQQKSSQAPKLLFHYYDKDFNNEADTPDNFQSRRPNTSFCFLDIRSPGLGDTAMYLCATSRGRLGDSPLHFGNGTRLTVT.

This rearrangement joins TRBV4-1 to TRBJ1-3; D is uncertain. The CDR3 runs 14 residues. Trimming removed 3 bases at V and 5 bases at J, with 11 bases between. Germline assignment: CDR1 MGHRA and CDR2 YSYEKL. The CDR3 is CASSHAKSRNTIYF. The DNA for the CDR3 is TGCGCCAGCAGCCATGCTAAATCAAGAAACACCATATATTTT.

This chain connects TRBV30 to TRBJ1-2, with a tentative D call TRBD1 (5 bases). Germline V CDR1 and CDR2: GTSNPN, SVGIG (reference sequence). The CDR3 sequence is 12 residues long. The V end was cut by 4 bases, the J end by 3 bases, with 9 bases between. The CDR3 here is CAWTDSYYGYTF. CDR3 sequence (DNA): TGTGCCTGGACAGACAGCTACTATGGCTACACCTTC.

V gene TRBV6-6 combines with J gene TRBJ2-3; 12 nucleotides line up with TRBD1. Germline V gene data show CDR1 as MNHNY and CDR2 as SVGAGI (reference sequence). This CDR3 region has 16 residues. Trimming cost V 4 bases and J 4 bases; bases outside gene matches: 6. Written as DNA, the CDR3 is TGTGCCAGCAGTTCCGGGACAGGGGGCTTGTCAGATACGCAGTATTTT. This codes for CASSSGTGGLSDTQYF.

The V and J genes are TRBV20-1 and TRBJ1-5, with D tentatively TRBD1 (6 bases). V lost 6 bases, J lost 7 bases, and 22 bases lay in between. The CDR3 loop spans 15 amino acids. From germline, CDR1 is DFQATT and CDR2 SNEGSKA (reference sequence). CDR3 sequence: CSASGGGGPYQPQHF. CDR3 nucleotide sequence: TGCAGTGCGAGTGGGGGAGGGGGGCCCTACCAGCCCCAGCATTTT.

This chain links TRBV9 with TRBJ1-6, with 7 bases that match TRBD1. The germline V gene has CDR1 SGDLS and CDR2 YYNGEE. After removal of 0 bases from V and 7 bases from J, the junction contained 4 bases not matched to a gene. The CDR3 sequence is 15 residues long. CDR3 nucleotides: TGTGCCAGCAGCGTAGATCACAGGGGCAATTCACCCCTCCACTTT. This codes for CASSVDHRGNSPLHF.

The chain uses TRBV19 and TRBJ2-7; 9 bases are shared with TRBD1. The CDR3 loop spans 14 amino acids. Per germline, CDR1 LNHDA and CDR2 SQIVND (reference sequence). The V segment lost 5 bases and the J segment 4 bases; nucleotides outside the gene matches: 6. CDR3 amino acids: CASSDTGGVYEQYF. The CDR3 nucleotides read TGTGCCAGTAGTGATACAGGGGGCGTTTACGAGCAGTACTTC.

This clone was counted only a few times. V gene TRBV5-1 combines with J gene TRBJ2-3; maybe TRBD1 (6 bases). The germline V gene has CDR1 SGHRS and CDR2 YFSETQ. The CDR3 totals 14 residues. V was clipped by 2 bases and J by 5 bases, with 12 bases between them. CDR3 DNA: TGCGCCAGCAGCTTCCGGACAGATATAGATACGCAGTATTTT. It codes for CASSFRTDIDTQYF. Looking up the rest from reference TRBV5-1 and TRBJ2-3 gives the full variable domain: KAGVTQTPRYLIKTRGQQVTLSCSPISGHRSVSWYQQTPGQGLQFLFEYFSETQRNKGNFPGRFSGRQFSNSRSEMNVSTLELGDSALYLCASSFRTDIDTQYFGPGTRLTVL.

V and J are TRBV3-1 (or the pseudogene TRBV3-2) and TRBJ2-7; 8 bases fit TRBD1. Germline assignment: CDR1 LGHDT and CDR2 YNNKEL (reference sequence). The V segment lost 5 bases and the J segment 2 bases; nucleotides outside the gene matches: 8. The CDR3 length is 15 residues. CDR3 sequence reads: CASSTSGTGAYEQYF. CDR3 nucleotides: TGTGCCAGCAGCACTTCCGGGACAGGCGCCTACGAGCAGTACTTC.

The chain couples TRBV5-1 to TRBJ2-7, with 9 bases fitting TRBD1. CDR3 size: 16 residues. Looked up from germline, CDR1 is SGHRS and CDR2 is YFSETQ. After removal of 3 bases from V and 0 bases from J, the junction contained 7 bases not matched to a gene. Written as DNA, the CDR3 is TGCGCCAGCAGCTGGGGGACAGGGAGCCCCTCCTACGAGCAGTACTTC. It codes for CASSWGTGSPSYEQYF.

The table lists this clone with a few counts. The chain joins TRBV9 to TRBJ2-5; no definite D call. The CDR3 is 15 amino acids. V lost 1 base to trimming and J lost 1 base, with 11 bases between them. Germline CDR1 reads SGDLS; CDR2 reads YYNGEE. The CDR3 DNA reads TGTGCCAGCAGCGTACACGGCACAGCCCAAGAGACCCAGTACTTC. It specifies CASSVHGTAQETQYF.

The V gene is TRBV3-1 (or the pseudogene TRBV3-2), the J gene TRBJ2-1; 7 bases fit TRBD1. CDR3 length: 16 residues. The germline CDR1 and CDR2 sequences are LGHDT and YNNKEL (reference sequence). The V and J ends lost 3 bases and 5 bases, in that order; junction bases with no gene match: 10. As DNA, the CDR3 is TGTGCCAGCAGCCACATAACAGGGGTTGCGGACAATGAGCAGTTCTTC. This encodes CASSHITGVADNEQFF.

The V call is TRBV6-5, the J call TRBJ2-2; D ambiguous. The CDR3 sequence is 14 residues long. Trimming shortened V by 11 bases and J by 2 bases, and 15 bases separated the two germline ends. The germline V gene encodes CDR1 MNHEY and CDR2 SVGAGI. The CDR3 DNA is TGTGCCCTAAAGGAACAGCCTAACACCGGGGAGCTGTTTTTT. Its protein is CALKEQPNTGELFF.

J is TRBJ2-1 and V is TRBV19; TRBD1 matches at 7 bases. Germline CDR1 is LNHDA and CDR2 is SQIVND (reference sequence). V trimming: 4 bases; J trimming: 3 bases; junction bases outside the gene matches: 6. CDR3 size: 15 residues. CDR3 DNA: TGTGCCAGTAGTAGTTGGGACAGAGACTACAATGAGCAGTTCTTC. Translation: CASSSWDRDYNEQFF.

The chain carries TRBV7-2 and TRBJ2-2; a possible D gene is TRBD2 (6 bases). The V end was cut by 10 bases, the J end by 0 bases, with 15 bases between. The CDR3 contains 15 residues. Germline CDR1 is SGHTA and CDR2 is FQGNSA. CDR3 amino acids: CAIIPGRANTGELFF. The CDR3 nucleotides are TGTGCCATAATACCCGGGAGAGCGAACACCGGGGAGCTGTTTTTT.

The chain is built from TRBV6-1 and TRBJ2-4, with 8 bases that match TRBD2. The V gene end was trimmed by 3 bases and the J gene end by 15 bases; junction bases not matched to a gene: 13. This CDR3 spans 14 amino acids. Germline V gene sequence: CDR1 MNHNS, CDR2 SASEGT. The CDR3 DNA reads as TGTGCCAGCAGTGAGGGGAGCGGGAGCGTTCGAAGGTACTTC. It yields the protein CASSEGSGSVRRYF.

V is TRBV18 and J is TRBJ1-2; TRBD1 matches at 7 bases. V lost 3 bases, J lost 11 bases, and 9 bases stayed unmatched. This CDR3 contains 13 residues. The germline CDR1 and CDR2 sequences are KGHSH and LQKENI. The CDR3 DNA reads TGTGCCAGCTCACCCCGGACAGGTCCTCGTTACACCTTC. This translates into CASSPRTGPRYTF.

The rearrangement joins TRBV7-9 to TRBJ1-5; 7 positions match TRBD1. The V and J ends lost 2 bases and 2 bases, in that order; junction bases with no gene match: 6. The CDR3 runs to 16 residues. Germline V gives CDR1 SEHNR, CDR2 FQNEAQ (reference sequence). The CDR3 region is CASSLITGVGNQPQHF. CDR3 sequence (DNA): TGTGCCAGCAGCTTAATCACAGGGGTAGGCAATCAGCCCCAGCATTTT. The full variable domain, completed using reference TRBV7-9 and TRBJ1-5, is DTGVSQNPRHKITKRGQNVTFRCDPISEHNRLYWYRQTLGQGPEFLTYFQNEAQLEKSRLLSDRFSAERPKGSFSTLEIQRTEQGDSAMYLCASSLITGVGNQPQHFGDGTRLSIL.

The rearrangement joins TRBV25-1 to TRBJ2-3; D unclear. Trimming removed 3 bases at V and 4 bases at J, with 14 bases between. This CDR3 spans 15 amino acids. Germline assignment: CDR1 MGHDK and CDR2 SYGVNS. For the CDR3, the DNA is TGTGCCAGCAGTGAGCTGACTCTAGGAGCAGATACGCAGTATTTT. Its protein product is CASSELTLGADTQYF. Supplemented by reference TRBV25-1 and TRBJ2-3, the full variable domain reads EADIYQTPRYLVIGTGKKITLECSQTMGHDKMYWYQQDPGMELHLIHYSYGVNSTEKGDLSSESTVSRIRTEHFPLTLESARPSHTSQYLCASSELTLGADTQYFGPGTRLTVL.

DNA for the CDR3: TGCGCCAGCAGCCCGGGACAGGGGCACAATGAAAAACTGTTTTTT. Protein sequence: CASSPGQGHNEKLFF. V gene TRBV5-1 combines with J gene TRBJ1-4; 10 bases align to TRBD1. The CDR3 has 15 amino acids. The V gene end was trimmed by 4 bases and the J gene end by 5 bases; junction bases not matched to a gene: 5. Germline loops: CDR1 SGHRS, CDR2 YFSETQ.

V gene TRBV19 combines with J gene TRBJ2-4; 9 nucleotides line up with TRBD1. Germline V CDR1 and CDR2: LNHDA, SQIVND (reference sequence). The CDR3 covers 16 residues. Losses at the gene ends were 4 bases for V and 0 bases for J; bases not matched to a gene: 4. The CDR3 coding sequence is TGTGCCAGTAGTAATCCGGGACAGGGAGCCAAAAACATTCAGTACTTC. Protein product: CASSNPGQGAKNIQYF. The full variable domain, in which reference TRBV19 and TRBJ2-4 provide the parts outside the CDR3, is DGGITQSPKYLFRKEGQNVTLSCEQNLNHDAMYWYRQDPGQGLRLIYYSQIVNDFQKGDIAEGYSVSREKKESFPLTVTSAQKNPTAFYLCASSNPGQGAKNIQYFGAGTRLSVL.

The rearrangement joins TRBV6-5 to TRBJ2-3; 9 bases map to TRBD2. CDR1 is MNHEY and CDR2 is SVGAGI in the germline V gene. The length of the CDR3 is 13 residues. Trimming removed 5 bases from V and 5 bases from J; junction bases left unmatched: 2. This CDR3 is CASSPSGEDTQYF. CDR3 in DNA: TGTGCCAGCAGTCCTAGCGGGGAAGATACGCAGTATTTT.

The chain uses TRBV6-6 and TRBJ1-1, with D uncertain. The ends were cut back, 8 bases at V and 0 bases at J, with 7 bases in the middle. CDR3 size: 12 residues. CDR1 MNHNY and CDR2 SVGAGI come from the germline V gene (reference sequence). CDR3 sequence: CASEGMNTEAFF. CDR3 in DNA: TGTGCCAGCGAGGGAATGAACACTGAAGCTTTCTTT.

The chain uses TRBV5-6 and TRBJ2-2; 11 bases align to TRBD2. Germline values: CDR1 SGHDT, CDR2 YYEEEE. V gave up 2 bases and J gave up 4 bases; unmatched junction bases: 4. The CDR3 covers 16 residues. In DNA, the CDR3 is TGTGCCAGCAGCTTTCCTAGCGGGGGGCTCACCGGGGAGCTGTTTTTT. Protein: CASSFPSGGLTGELFF.

The V gene is TRBV9, the J gene TRBJ2-3; D possibly corresponds to TRBD2 (5 bases). Germline CDR1 is SGDLS and CDR2 is YYNGEE. CDR3 size: 14 residues. Trimming stripped 0 bases from V and 4 bases from J, with 9 bases between. The CDR3 DNA reads TGTGCCAGCAGCGTAGACCTAGCCTCAGATACGCAGTATTTT. It encodes CASSVDLASDTQYF.